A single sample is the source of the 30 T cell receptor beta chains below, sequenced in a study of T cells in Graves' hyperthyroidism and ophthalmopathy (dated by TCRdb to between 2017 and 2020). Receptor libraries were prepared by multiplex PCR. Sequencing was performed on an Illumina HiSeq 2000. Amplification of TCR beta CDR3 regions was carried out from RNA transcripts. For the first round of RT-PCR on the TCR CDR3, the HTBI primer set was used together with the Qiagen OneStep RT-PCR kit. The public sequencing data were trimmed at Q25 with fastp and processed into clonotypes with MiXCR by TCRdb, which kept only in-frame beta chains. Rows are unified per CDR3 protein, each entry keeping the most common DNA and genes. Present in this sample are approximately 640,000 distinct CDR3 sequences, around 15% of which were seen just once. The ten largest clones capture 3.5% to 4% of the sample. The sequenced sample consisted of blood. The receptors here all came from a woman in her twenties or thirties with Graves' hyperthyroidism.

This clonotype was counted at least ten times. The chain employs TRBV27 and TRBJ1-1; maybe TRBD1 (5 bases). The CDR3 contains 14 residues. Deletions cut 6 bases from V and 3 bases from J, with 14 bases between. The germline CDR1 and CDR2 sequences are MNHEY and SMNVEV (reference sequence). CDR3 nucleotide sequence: TGTGCCAGCAGCCACGGGGGGGGGTACACTGAAGCTTTCTTT. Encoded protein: CASSHGGGYTEAFF.

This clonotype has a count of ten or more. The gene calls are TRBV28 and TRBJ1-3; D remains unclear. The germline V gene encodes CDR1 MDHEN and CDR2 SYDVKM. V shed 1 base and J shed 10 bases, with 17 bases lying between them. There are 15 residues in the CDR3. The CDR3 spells CASSLFSGNTGTIYF. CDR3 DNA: TGTGCCAGCAGTTTATTCTCCGGGAACACTGGGACCATATATTTT. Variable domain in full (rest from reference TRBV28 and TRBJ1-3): DVKVTQSSRYLVKRTGEKVFLECVQDMDHENMFWYRQDPGLGLRLIYFSYDVKMKEKGDIPEGYSVSREKKERFSLILESASTNQTSMYLCASSLFSGNTGTIYFGEGSWLTVV.

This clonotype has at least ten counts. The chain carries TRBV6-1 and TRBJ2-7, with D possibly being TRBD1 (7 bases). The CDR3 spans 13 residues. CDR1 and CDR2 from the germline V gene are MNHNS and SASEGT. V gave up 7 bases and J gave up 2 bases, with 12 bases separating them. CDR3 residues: CASTGRGAYEQYF. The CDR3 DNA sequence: TGTGCCAGCACGGGCAGGGGGGCCTACGAGCAGTACTTC.

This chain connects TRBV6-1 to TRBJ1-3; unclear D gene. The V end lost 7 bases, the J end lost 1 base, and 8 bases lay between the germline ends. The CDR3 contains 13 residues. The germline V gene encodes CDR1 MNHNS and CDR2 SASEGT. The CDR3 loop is CASISPSGNTIYF. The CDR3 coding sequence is TGTGCCAGCATCAGTCCGTCTGGAAACACCATATATTTT.

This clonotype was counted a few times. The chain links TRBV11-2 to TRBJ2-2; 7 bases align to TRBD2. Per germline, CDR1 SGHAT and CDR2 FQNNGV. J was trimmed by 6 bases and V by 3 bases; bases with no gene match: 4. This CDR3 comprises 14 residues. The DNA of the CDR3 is TGTGCCAGCAGCTTGGGGGGGGTCCCCGGGGAGCTGTTTTTT. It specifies CASSLGGVPGELFF.

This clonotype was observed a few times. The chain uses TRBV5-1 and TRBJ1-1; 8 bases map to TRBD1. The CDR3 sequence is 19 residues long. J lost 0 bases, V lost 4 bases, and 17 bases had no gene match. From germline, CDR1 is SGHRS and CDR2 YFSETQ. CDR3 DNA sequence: TGCGCCAGCAGCCCCATGAAGACAGGGGTGGGAGCCTTGAACACTGAAGCTTTCTTT. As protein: CASSPMKTGVGALNTEAFF.

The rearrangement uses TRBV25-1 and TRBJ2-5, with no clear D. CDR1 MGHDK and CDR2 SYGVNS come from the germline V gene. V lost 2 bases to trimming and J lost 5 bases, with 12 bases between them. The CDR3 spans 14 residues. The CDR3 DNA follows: TGTGCCAGCAGTGAAGGGGATTATTTGGAGACCCAGTACTTC. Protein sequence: CASSEGDYLETQYF.

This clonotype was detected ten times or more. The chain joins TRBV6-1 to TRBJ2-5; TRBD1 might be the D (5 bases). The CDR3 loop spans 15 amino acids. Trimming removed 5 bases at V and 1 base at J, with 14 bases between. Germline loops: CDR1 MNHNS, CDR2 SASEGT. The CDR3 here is CASSPRPGFQETQYF. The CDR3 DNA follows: TGTGCCAGCAGTCCACGCCCAGGGTTCCAAGAGACCCAGTACTTC.

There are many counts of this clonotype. The CDR3, as DNA: TGCAGTGCTAGAGTGCCGAGAAGCACAGATACGCAGTATTTT. Amino acid sequence: CSARVPRSTDTQYF. This rearrangement joins TRBV20-1 to TRBJ2-3; D call uncertain. The V end was cut by 1 base, the J end by 0 bases, with 8 bases between. This CDR3 is built from 14 residues. In germline, CDR1 is DFQATT, CDR2 SNEGSKA (reference sequence).

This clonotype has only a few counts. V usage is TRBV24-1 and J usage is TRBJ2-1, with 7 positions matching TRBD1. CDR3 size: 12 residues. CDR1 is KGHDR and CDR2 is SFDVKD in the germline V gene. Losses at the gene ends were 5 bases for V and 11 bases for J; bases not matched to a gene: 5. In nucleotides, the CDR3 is TGTGCCACCAGTGGGCGACAGGGACAGCAGTTCTTC. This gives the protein CATSGRQGQQFF.

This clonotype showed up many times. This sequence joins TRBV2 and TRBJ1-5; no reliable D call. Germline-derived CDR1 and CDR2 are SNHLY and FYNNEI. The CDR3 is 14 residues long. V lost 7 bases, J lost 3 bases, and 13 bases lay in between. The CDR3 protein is CASMSPELNQPQHF. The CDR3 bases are TGTGCCAGCATGTCGCCGGAGCTCAATCAGCCCCAGCATTTT.

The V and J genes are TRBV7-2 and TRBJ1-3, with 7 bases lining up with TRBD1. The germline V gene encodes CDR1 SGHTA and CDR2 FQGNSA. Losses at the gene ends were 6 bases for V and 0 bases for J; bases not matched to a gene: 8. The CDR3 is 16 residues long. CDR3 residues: CASSPGQSTSGNTIYF. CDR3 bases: TGTGCCAGCAGTCCGGGACAGTCGACCTCTGGAAACACCATATATTTT.

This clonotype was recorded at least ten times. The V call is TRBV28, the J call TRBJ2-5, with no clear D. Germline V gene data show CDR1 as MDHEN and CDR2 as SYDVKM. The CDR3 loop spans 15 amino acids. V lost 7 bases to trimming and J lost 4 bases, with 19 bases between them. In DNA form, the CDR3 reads TGTGCCAGCACTAAACCCCGTCCAGCCCCAGAGACCCAGTACTTC. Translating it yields CASTKPRPAPETQYF.

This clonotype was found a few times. The CDR3 nucleotides read TGTGCCAGCAGGAAAGGGGGTTCCTATAATTCACCCCTCCACTTT. Translating gives CASRKGGSYNSPLHF. The rearrangement links TRBV14 to TRBJ1-6; D may be TRBD1 (6 bases). V was shortened by 6 bases and J by 1 base, with 10 bases between the two germline ends. Germline CDR1 reads SGHDN; CDR2 reads FVKESK. The CDR3 covers 15 residues.

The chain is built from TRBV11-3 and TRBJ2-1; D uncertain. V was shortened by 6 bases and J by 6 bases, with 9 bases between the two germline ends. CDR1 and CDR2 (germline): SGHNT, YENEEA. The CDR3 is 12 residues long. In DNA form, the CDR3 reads TGTGCCAGCAGTTCGGATCTCAATGAGCAGTTCTTC. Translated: CASSSDLNEQFF.

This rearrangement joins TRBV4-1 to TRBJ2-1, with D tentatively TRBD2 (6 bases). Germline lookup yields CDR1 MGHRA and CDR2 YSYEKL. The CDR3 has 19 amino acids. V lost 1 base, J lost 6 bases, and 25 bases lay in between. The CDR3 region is CASSQGRVRSQGRRNEQFF. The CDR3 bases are TGCGCCAGCAGCCAAGGGAGAGTACGGTCCCAAGGGAGGCGCAATGAGCAGTTCTTC.

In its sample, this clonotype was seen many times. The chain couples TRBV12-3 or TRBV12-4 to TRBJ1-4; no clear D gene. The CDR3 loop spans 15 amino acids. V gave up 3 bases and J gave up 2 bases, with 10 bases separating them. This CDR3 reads CASSFQPSTNEKLFF. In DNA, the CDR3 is TGTGCCAGCAGTTTCCAACCAAGCACTAATGAAAAACTGTTTTTT.

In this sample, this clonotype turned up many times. CDR3 amino acids: CASSLGREQPQHF. The CDR3, as DNA: TGTGCCAGCAGCTTAGGCAGGGAGCAGCCCCAGCATTTT. The chain links TRBV7-8 to TRBJ1-5; D perhaps matches TRBD1 (5 bases). Germline V lookup: CDR1 SGHVS, CDR2 FQNEAQ. V lost 1 base to trimming and J lost 7 bases, with 8 bases between them. The CDR3 runs to 13 residues.

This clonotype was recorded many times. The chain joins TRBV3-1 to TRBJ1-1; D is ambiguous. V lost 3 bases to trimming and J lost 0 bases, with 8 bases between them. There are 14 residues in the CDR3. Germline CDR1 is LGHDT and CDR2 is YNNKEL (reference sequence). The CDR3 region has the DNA TGTGCCAGCAGCCACAGAGGACTGAACACTGAAGCTTTCTTT. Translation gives CASSHRGLNTEAFF.

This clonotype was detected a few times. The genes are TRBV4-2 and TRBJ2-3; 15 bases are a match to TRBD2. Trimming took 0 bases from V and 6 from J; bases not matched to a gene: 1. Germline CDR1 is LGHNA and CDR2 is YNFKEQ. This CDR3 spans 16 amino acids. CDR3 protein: CASSQEGTSGRDTQYF. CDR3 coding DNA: TGTGCCAGCAGCCAAGAAGGGACTAGCGGGAGGGATACGCAGTATTTT.

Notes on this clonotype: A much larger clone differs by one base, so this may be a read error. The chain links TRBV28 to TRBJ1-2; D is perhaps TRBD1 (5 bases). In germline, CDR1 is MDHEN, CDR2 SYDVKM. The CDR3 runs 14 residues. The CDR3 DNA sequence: TGTGCCAGCAGAAAGGACACTTCTAACTGTGGCTACACCTTC. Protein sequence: CASRKDTSNCGYTF.

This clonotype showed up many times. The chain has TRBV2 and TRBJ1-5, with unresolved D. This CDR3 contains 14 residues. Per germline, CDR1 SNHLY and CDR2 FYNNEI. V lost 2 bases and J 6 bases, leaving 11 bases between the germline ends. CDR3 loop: CASSELSGGQPQHF. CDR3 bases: TGTGCCAGCAGTGAATTAAGTGGAGGTCAGCCCCAGCATTTT.

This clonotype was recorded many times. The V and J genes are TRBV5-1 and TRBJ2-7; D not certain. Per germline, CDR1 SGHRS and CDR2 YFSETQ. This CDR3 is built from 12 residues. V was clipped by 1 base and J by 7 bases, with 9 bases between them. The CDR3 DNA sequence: TGCGCCAGCAGCTTGTATTTGGCAGAGCAGTACTTC. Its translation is CASSLYLAEQYF.

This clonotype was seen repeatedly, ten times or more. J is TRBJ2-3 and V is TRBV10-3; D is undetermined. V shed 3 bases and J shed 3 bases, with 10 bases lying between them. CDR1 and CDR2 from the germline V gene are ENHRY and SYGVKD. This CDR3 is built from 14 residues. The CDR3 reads CAISEFALTDTQYF. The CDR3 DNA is TGTGCCATCAGTGAATTTGCACTGACAGATACGCAGTATTTT.

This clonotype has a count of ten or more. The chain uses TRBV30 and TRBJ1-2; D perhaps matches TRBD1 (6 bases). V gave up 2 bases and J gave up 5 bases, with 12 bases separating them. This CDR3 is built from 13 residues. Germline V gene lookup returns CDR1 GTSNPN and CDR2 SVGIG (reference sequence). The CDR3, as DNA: TGTGCCTGGAGTAGGGGGGCTGAGTATGGCTACACCTTC. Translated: CAWSRGAEYGYTF.

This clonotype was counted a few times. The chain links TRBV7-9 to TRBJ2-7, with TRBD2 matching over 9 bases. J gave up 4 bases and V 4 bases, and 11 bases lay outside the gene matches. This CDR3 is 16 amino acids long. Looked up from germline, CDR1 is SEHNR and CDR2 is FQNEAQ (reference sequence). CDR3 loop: CASSSMSGRRMYEQYF. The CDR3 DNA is TGTGCCAGCAGCTCTATGAGCGGGAGGAGAATGTACGAGCAGTACTTC.

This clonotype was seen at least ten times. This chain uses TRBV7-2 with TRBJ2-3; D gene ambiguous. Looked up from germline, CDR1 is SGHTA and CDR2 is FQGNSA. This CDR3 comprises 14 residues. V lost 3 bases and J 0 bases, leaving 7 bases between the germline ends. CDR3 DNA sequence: TGTGCCAGCAGCTTCCGGCTCAGCACAGATACGCAGTATTTT. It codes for CASSFRLSTDTQYF.

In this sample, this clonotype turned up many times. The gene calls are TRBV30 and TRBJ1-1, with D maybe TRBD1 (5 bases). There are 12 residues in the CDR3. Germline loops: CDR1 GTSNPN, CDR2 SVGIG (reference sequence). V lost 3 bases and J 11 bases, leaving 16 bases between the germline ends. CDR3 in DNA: TGTGCCTGGAGCGCCACAGGCCTGGGCGCTTTCTTT. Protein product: CAWSATGLGAFF.

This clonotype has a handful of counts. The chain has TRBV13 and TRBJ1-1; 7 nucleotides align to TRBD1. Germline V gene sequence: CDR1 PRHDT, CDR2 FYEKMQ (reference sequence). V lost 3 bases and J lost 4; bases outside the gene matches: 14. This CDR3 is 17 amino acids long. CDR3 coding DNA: TGTGCCAGCAGCTTTTCCAGACCAGGGGGACGGGGCACTGAAGCTTTCTTT. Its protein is CASSFSRPGGRGTEAFF.

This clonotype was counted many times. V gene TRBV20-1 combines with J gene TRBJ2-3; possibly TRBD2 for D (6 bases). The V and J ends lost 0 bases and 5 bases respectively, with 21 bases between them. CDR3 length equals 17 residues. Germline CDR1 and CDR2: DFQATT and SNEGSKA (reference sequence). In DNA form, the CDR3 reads TGCAGTGCTAGAGATACTTTCGGGAGAACTTGGAAAGATACGCAGTATTTT. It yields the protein CSARDTFGRTWKDTQYF.